These 20 T cell receptor beta chains came from one sample sequenced in a study of blood T cell repertoires in COVID-19. Measured with immunoSEQ multiplex PCR; TCRdb has only the in-frame clones, and not every one. The sample lists tens of thousands of clones, roughly 80% seen once, with more than 15% in the top ten. Source material: peripheral blood. Receptor source: a woman older than 75 with active or convalescent COVID-19.

The chain links TRBV19 to TRBJ1-6; D is unresolved. Germline CDR1 is LNHDA and CDR2 is SQIVND (reference sequence). The V end was cut by 0 bases, the J end by 10 bases, with 4 bases between. The CDR3 has 12 amino acids. As DNA, the CDR3 is TGTGCCAGTAGTATAGAGGCCTCACCCCTCCACTTT. Its protein product is CASSIEASPLHF.

J is TRBJ2-3 and V is TRBV9; 16 bases fit TRBD2. With V trimmed by 10 bases and J by 4 bases, 9 bases remained unmatched. The CDR3 length is 16 residues. Germline V gene lookup returns CDR1 SGDLS and CDR2 YYNGEE. For the CDR3, the DNA is TGTGCCTCTGCGTTGGGACTAGCGGGGGGGCCAGATACGCAGTATTTT. Encoded protein: CASALGLAGGPDTQYF.

This clone was found a few times. The chain combines TRBV5-1 with TRBJ2-3; weak D call: TRBD2 (6 bases). The CDR3 covers 13 residues. Germline CDR1 is SGHRS and CDR2 is YFSETQ. V lost 4 bases and J 4 bases, leaving 10 bases between the germline ends. CDR3 protein: CASSPPGADTQYF. The CDR3 coding sequence is TGCGCCAGCAGCCCCCCGGGGGCAGATACGCAGTATTTT.

This chain links TRBV30 with TRBJ2-3; 11 nucleotides agree with TRBD2. Trimming at V came to 3 bases and at J to 4 bases, leaving 0 bases not matched to a gene. This CDR3 contains 13 residues. Germline assignment: CDR1 GTSNPN and CDR2 SVGIG (reference sequence). Here the CDR3 reads CAWRTSGADTQYF. Written as DNA, the CDR3 is TGTGCCTGGAGGACTAGCGGGGCAGATACGCAGTATTTT.

This clone was counted a few times. The chain has TRBV11-2 and TRBJ2-2; TRBD2 matches at 9 bases. V lost 3 bases to trimming and J lost 6 bases; unmatched junction nucleotides: 8. This CDR3 spans 16 amino acids. Germline V gives CDR1 SGHAT, CDR2 FQNNGV. Here the CDR3 reads CASSFLREGLAGELFF. The CDR3, as DNA: TGTGCCAGCAGCTTCCTGCGGGAGGGCCTGGCCGGGGAGCTGTTTTTT.

V usage is TRBV5-6 and J usage is TRBJ1-2; 8 nucleotides agree with TRBD1. The germline V gene encodes CDR1 SGHDT and CDR2 YYEEEE. The CDR3 length is 14 residues. J gave up 6 bases and V 3 bases, and 7 bases lay outside the gene matches. CDR3 sequence reads: CASSSRTGTHGYTF. Written as DNA, the CDR3 is TGTGCCAGCAGCTCCCGGACAGGGACACATGGCTACACCTTC.

V usage is TRBV6-2 or TRBV6-3 and J usage is TRBJ1-1, with TRBD1 matching 11 bases. This CDR3 contains 14 residues. Germline values: CDR1 MNHEY, CDR2 SVGEGT. J lost 5 bases, V lost 6 bases, and 5 bases had no gene match. The CDR3: CASSRGQGGTEAFF. In DNA, the CDR3 is TGTGCCAGCAGCCGGGGACAGGGGGGGACTGAAGCTTTCTTT.

The chain couples TRBV23-1 to TRBJ2-7; D may be TRBD2 (5 bases). TRBV23-1 is known as an ORF, though its function is uncertain. The ends were cut back, 2 bases at V and 5 bases at J, with 13 bases in the middle. This CDR3 contains 14 residues. In nucleotides, the CDR3 is TGCGCCAGCAGTCAAACCGGGAAGGGCGACGAGCAGTACTTC. This translates into CASSQTGKGDEQYF.

The J gene is TRBJ1-2, the V gene TRBV5-5, with 8 bases matching TRBD1. CDR1 and CDR2 from the germline V gene are SGHKS and YYEKEE (reference sequence). The CDR3 consists of 16 residues. V lost 2 bases, J lost 7 bases, and 13 bases stayed unmatched. CDR3 sequence reads: CASSFSQGATMGGYTF. The CDR3 region has the DNA TGTGCCAGCAGCTTTTCGCAGGGGGCCACTATGGGTGGCTACACCTTC.

The chain employs TRBV11-3 and TRBJ2-5; 14 bases align to TRBD2. CDR1 and CDR2 from the germline V gene are SGHNT and YENEEA. This CDR3 comprises 15 residues. Trimming removed 4 bases from V and 3 bases from J; junction bases left unmatched: 1. CDR3 bases: TGTGCCAGCAGCTCGGGACTAGCGGGGGAAGAGACCCAGTACTTC. This sequence encodes CASSSGLAGEETQYF.

The chain couples TRBV7-9 to TRBJ2-5; D may be TRBD2 (6 bases). V lost 1 base, J lost 1 base, and 10 bases lay in between. CDR3 length equals 15 residues. Germline values: CDR1 SEHNR, CDR2 FQNEAQ (reference sequence). CDR3 sequence: CASSLGATSQETQYF. CDR3 DNA sequence: TGTGCCAGCAGCTTAGGGGCGACTAGCCAAGAGACCCAGTACTTC.

This chain uses TRBV4-1 with TRBJ2-5; 10 bases align to TRBD2. The CDR3 extends over 19 amino acids. The V gene end was trimmed by 2 bases and the J gene end by 4 bases; junction bases not matched to a gene: 16. Germline V gene lookup returns CDR1 MGHRA and CDR2 YSYEKL. The CDR3: CASSQHPVGLAGEGETQYF. CDR3 bases: TGCGCCAGCAGCCAACACCCCGTAGGGCTAGCGGGAGAGGGAGAGACCCAGTACTTC.

The chain couples TRBV6-6 to TRBJ2-7; weak D call: TRBD1 (5 bases). The CDR3 has 14 residues. V was shortened by 2 bases and J by 2 bases, with 10 bases between the two germline ends. Germline CDR1 and CDR2: MNHNY and SVGAGI (reference sequence). The CDR3, as DNA: TGTGCCAGCAGTTACGAAGGGGCGGCCTACGAGCAGTACTTC. Translation gives CASSYEGAAYEQYF.

The chain joins TRBV10-2 to TRBJ2-2; 10 positions agree with TRBD2. Looked up from germline, CDR1 is WSHSY and CDR2 is SAAADI. There are 14 residues in the CDR3. The V gene end was trimmed by 8 bases and the J gene end by 7 bases; junction bases not matched to a gene: 7. The CDR3 protein is CASWRAGGRGELFF. CDR3 nucleotides: TGCGCCAGCTGGCGAGCGGGGGGGCGCGGGGAGCTGTTTTTT.

This clone was seen more than once but under ten times. The rearrangement joins TRBV18 to TRBJ1-4, with TRBD1 matching 7 bases. Germline V gives CDR1 KGHSH, CDR2 LQKENI. Germline trimming cut 4 bases from V and 3 bases from J; bases unmatched to any gene: 8. This CDR3 comprises 16 residues. The CDR3 is CASSRLGGTANEKLFF. The CDR3 DNA sequence: TGTGCCAGCTCACGGTTGGGCGGGACAGCTAATGAAAAACTGTTTTTT.

The chain has TRBV18 and TRBJ1-4, with D perhaps TRBD1 (5 bases). In germline, CDR1 is KGHSH, CDR2 LQKENI. The CDR3 contains 14 residues. V was pared by 2 bases and J by 5 bases, with 9 bases between. For the CDR3, the DNA is TGTGCCAGCTCACCAACGGGGGAGAATGAAAAACTGTTTTTT. Its translation is CASSPTGENEKLFF.

This clone was counted only a few times. The chain is built from TRBV27 and TRBJ2-7; perhaps TRBD1 as D (6 bases). From germline, CDR1 is MNHEY and CDR2 SMNVEV (reference sequence). V was shortened by 3 bases and J by 4 bases, with 13 bases between the two germline ends. CDR3 length: 14 amino acids. In DNA, the CDR3 is TGTGCCAGCAGTTTCCAGGGGAGAGGGTACGAGCAGTACTTC. Protein: CASSFQGRGYEQYF.

The chain uses TRBV7-9 and TRBJ1-1; TRBD1 might be the D (5 bases). The germline gives CDR1 SEHNR, CDR2 FQNEAQ (reference sequence). The CDR3 spans 15 residues. The V end lost 1 base, the J end lost 7 bases, and 16 bases lay between the germline ends. The CDR3 here is CASSLGSQGSREAFF. CDR3 nucleotide sequence: TGTGCCAGCAGCTTAGGGAGTCAGGGTTCGCGTGAAGCTTTCTTT.

The V and J genes are TRBV24-1 and TRBJ1-2; 9 nucleotides line up with TRBD1. Per the germline V gene, CDR1 is KGHDR and CDR2 is SFDVKD. The CDR3 has 13 residues. The ends lost 12 bases at V and 2 bases at J; junction bases unmatched: 6. CDR3 bases: TGTGCCCTTAGGGACAGGGAGAACTATGGCTACACCTTC. It encodes CALRDRENYGYTF.

V gene TRBV29-1 combines with J gene TRBJ2-3; 7 bases match TRBD1. J was trimmed by 0 bases and V by 3 bases; bases with no gene match: 3. The CDR3 has 14 residues. From germline, CDR1 is SQVTM and CDR2 ANQGSEA. CDR3: CSVEGTASTDTQYF. DNA for the CDR3: TGCAGCGTTGAGGGGACAGCTAGCACAGATACGCAGTATTTT.